The sequence of this T cell receptor beta chain was determined in a study of T cell responses to AZD1222 COVID-19 vaccine. General observations from the study: Across spike, vaccine-associated CD4 TCRs were found, dominant at 160-218 and 743-854. Baseline serostatus was positive in only 5 to 7 AZD1222 recipients.

The ends were cut back, 6 bases at V and 1 base at J, with 6 bases in the middle. The CDR3 length is 12 residues. CDR1 LGHDT and CDR2 YNNKEL come from the germline V gene (reference sequence). The table came from immunoSEQ multiplex PCR; TCRdb's copy has only in-frame clones and leaves some out. The sample lists some 190,000 clones, approximately 90% occurring once. This clone was seen more than once but under ten times. Its matching antigen is unknown. The TCR originated in an adult in good health. Sequencing used peripheral blood, obtained on day 0 of AZD1222 vaccination. The V call is TRBV3-1 (or the pseudogene TRBV3-2), the J call TRBJ1-1, with D uncertain. The CDR3 protein is CASSPGNTEAFF. The CDR3 DNA follows: TGTGCCAGCAGTCCAGGGAACACTGAAGCTTTCTTT.